The clone carrying this T cell receptor (beta chain) was recorded at least ten times. This record comes from a study of T-cell reconstitution after alpha-beta-depleted transplantation in children. For TCRbeta, the library was prepared with unique molecular identifiers. MiXCR, run by TCRdb on the PCR reads, gives a single entry per CDR3 protein. The sample consists of hundreds of thousands of distinct CDR3 sequences, around 12% of them appearing once. The CDR3 totals 16 residues. The V end was cut by 1 base, the J end by 7 bases, with 20 bases between. Germline values: CDR1 LGHNA, CDR2 YSLEER. The TCR sequence derives from a human donor who donated a stem cell graft to a child with acute lymphoblastic leukemia. V gene TRBV4-3 combines with J gene TRBJ2-7; D tentatively reads TRBD1 or TRBD2 (5 bases each). Sequenced here: PBMCs from the stem cell graft donor, sampled from the stem cell graft. As DNA, the CDR3 is TGCGCCAGCAGCCAAGGCCTTGGGGCGGGCCTAAGGGAGCAGTACTTC. Amino acids: CASSQGLGAGLREQYF.